This TCR beta chain was profiled in a study of T cells after yellow fever vaccination. MiXCR was run by TCRdb on the 5' RACE reads, yielding one entry per CDR3 protein. Counted here are about 200,000 distinct CDR3 sequences, 2.5% to 3.5% occurring once; the ten biggest clones make up roughly 3%. The germline gives CDR1 SGHTA, CDR2 FQGNSA. This CDR3 has 14 amino acids. V was pared by 1 base and J by 6 bases, with 4 bases of the junction left unmatched. Ten or more counts support this clonotype. The source of this sequence is a man in his late teens or twenties who received the YFV17D yellow fever vaccine. Here the sequenced sample was CD4+ T cells sorted from PBMCs, taken 10 days after the yellow fever booster vaccination. J is TRBJ1-2 and V is TRBV7-2; 8 bases fit TRBD1. The CDR3 region has the DNA TGTGCCAGCAGCTTAGTGGGGACAGGTGATGGCTACACCTTC. Its protein product is CASSLVGTGDGYTF. The full variable domain, in which reference TRBV7-2 and TRBJ1-2 provide the parts outside the CDR3, is GAGVSQSPSNKVTEKGKDVELRCDPISGHTALYWYRQSLGQGLEFLIYFQGNSAPDKSGLPSDRFSAERTGGSVSTLTIQRTQQEDSAVYLCASSLVGTGDGYTFGSGTRLTVV.